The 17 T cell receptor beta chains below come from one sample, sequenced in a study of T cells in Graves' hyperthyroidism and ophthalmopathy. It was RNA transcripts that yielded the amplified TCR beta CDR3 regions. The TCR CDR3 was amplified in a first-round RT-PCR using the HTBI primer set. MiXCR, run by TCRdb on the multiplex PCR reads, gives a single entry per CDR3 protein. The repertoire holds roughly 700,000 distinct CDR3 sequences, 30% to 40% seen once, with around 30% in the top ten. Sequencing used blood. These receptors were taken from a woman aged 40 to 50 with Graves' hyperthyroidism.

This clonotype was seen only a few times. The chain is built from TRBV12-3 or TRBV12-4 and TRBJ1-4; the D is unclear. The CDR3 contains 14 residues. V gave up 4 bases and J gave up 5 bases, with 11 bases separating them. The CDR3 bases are TGTGCCAGCAGTTCCCCGTCACTGAATGAAAAACTGTTTTTT. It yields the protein CASSSPSLNEKLFF.

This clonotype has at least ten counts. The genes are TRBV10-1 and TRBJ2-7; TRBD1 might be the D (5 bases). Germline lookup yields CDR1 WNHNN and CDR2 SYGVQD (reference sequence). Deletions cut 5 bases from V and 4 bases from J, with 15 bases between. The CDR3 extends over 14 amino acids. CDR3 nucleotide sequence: TGCGCCAGCAGTCCAGTCAGGGAAGGATACGAGCAGTACTTC. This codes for CASSPVREGYEQYF.

The CDR3 region is CASSFRQGATPYEQYF. As DNA, the CDR3 is TGTGCCAGCAGTTTTAGACAGGGGGCGACACCCTACGAGCAGTACTTC. The V and J genes are TRBV7-6 and TRBJ2-7, with 10 nucleotides matching TRBD1. J was trimmed by 2 bases and V by 6 bases; bases with no gene match: 10. The CDR3 loop spans 16 amino acids. Germline V CDR1 and CDR2: SGHVS, FNYEAQ.

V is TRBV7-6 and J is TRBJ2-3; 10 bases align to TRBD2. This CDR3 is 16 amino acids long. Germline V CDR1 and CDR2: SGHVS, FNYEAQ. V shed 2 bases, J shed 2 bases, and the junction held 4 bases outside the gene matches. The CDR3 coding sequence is TGTGCCAGCAGCTTACTACTAGCGGGGCCCACAGATACGCAGTATTTT. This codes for CASSLLLAGPTDTQYF.

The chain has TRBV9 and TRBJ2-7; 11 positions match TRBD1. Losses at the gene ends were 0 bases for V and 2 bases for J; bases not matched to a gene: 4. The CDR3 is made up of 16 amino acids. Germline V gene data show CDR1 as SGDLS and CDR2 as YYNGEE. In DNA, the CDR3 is TGTGCCAGCAGCGTAGAAGGACAGGGGGCCCCCTACGAGCAGTACTTC. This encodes CASSVEGQGAPYEQYF.

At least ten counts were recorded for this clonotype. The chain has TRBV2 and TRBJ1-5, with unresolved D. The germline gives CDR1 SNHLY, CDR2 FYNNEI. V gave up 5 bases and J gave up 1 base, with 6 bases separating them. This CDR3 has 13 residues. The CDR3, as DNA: TGTGCCAGCAGTACAATAAGCAATCAGCCCCAGCATTTT. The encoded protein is CASSTISNQPQHF.

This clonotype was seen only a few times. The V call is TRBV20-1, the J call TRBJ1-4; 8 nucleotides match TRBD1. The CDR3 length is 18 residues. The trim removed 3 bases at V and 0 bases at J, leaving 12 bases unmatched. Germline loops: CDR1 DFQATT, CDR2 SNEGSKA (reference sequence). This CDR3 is CSASLRGRPIATNEKLFF. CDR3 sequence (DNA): TGCAGTGCTAGTCTCAGGGGGCGGCCCATCGCAACTAATGAAAAACTGTTTTTT.

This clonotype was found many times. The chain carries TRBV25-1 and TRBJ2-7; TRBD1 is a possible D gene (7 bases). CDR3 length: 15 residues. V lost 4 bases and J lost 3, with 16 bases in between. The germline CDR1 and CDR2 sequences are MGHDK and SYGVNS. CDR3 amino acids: CASSGQGGYNYEQYF. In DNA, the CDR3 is TGTGCCAGCAGTGGACAGGGAGGTTACAACTACGAGCAGTACTTC.

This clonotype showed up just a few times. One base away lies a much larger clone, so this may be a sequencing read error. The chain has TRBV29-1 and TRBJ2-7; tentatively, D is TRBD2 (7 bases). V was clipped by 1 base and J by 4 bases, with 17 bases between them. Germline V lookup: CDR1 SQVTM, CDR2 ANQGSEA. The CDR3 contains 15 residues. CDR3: CSVEAWGGRKYEQYF. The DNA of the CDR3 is TGCAGCGTTGAAGCATGGGGGGGCAGGAAGTACGAGCAGTACTTC.

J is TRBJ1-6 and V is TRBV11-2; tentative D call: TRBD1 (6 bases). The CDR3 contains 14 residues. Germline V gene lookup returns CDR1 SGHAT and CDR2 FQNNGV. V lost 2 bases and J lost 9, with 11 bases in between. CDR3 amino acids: CASSLRGAASPLHF. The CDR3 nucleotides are TGTGCCAGCAGCTTACGGGGGGCGGCTTCACCCCTCCACTTT.

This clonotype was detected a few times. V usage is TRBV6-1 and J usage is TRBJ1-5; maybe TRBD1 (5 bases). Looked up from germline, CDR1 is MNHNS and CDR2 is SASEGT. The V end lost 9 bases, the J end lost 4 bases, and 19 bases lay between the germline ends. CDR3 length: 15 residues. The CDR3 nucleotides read TGTGCCAGTATCTACCGGGACTCGGCGAATCAGCCCCAGCATTTT. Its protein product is CASIYRDSANQPQHF.

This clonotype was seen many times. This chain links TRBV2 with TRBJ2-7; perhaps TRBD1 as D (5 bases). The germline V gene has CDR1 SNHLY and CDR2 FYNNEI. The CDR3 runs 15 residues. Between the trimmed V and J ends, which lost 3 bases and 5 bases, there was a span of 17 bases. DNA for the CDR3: TGTGCCAGCAGTGATTTTGCGGACAACCGCGACGAGCAGTACTTC. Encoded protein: CASSDFADNRDEQYF.

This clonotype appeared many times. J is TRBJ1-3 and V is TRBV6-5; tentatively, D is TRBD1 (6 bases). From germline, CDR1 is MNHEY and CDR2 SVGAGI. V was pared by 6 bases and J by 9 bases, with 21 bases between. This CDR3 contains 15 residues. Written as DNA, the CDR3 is TGTGCCAGCAGGCCCGAGGGGGGTCGGACCAGCACCATATATTTT. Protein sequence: CASRPEGGRTSTIYF.

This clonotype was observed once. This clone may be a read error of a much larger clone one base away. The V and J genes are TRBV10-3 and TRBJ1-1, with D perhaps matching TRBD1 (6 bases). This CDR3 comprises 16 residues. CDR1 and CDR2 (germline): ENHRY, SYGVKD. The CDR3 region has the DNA TGTGCCATCGCGGACCCCTCGGGGCCAAGGGGGACTGAAGCTTCCTTT. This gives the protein CAIADPSGPRGTEASF.

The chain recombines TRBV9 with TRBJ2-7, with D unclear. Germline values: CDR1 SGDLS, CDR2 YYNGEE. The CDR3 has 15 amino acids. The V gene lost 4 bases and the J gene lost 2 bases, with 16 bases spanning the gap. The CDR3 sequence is CASSPRSASPYEQYF. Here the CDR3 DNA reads TGTGCCAGCAGCCCCCGAAGCGCCAGCCCCTACGAGCAGTACTTC. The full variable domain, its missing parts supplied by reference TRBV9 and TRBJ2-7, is DSGVTQTPKHLITATGQRVTLRCSPRSGDLSVYWYQQSLDQGLQFLIQYYNGEERAKGNILERFSAQQFPDLHSELNLSSLELGDSALYFCASSPRSASPYEQYFGPGTRLTVT.

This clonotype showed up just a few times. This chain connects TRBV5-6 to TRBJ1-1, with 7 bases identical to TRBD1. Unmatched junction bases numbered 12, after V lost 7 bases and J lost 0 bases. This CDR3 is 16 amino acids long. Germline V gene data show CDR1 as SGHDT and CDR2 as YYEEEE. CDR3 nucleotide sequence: TGTGCCAGCGCTGCGACAGGGTGGCGGATGAACACTGAAGCTTTCTTT. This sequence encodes CASAATGWRMNTEAFF.

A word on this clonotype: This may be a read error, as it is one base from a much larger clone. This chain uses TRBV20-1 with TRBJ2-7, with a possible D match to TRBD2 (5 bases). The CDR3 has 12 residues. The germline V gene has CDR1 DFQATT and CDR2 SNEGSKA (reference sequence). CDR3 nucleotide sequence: TGCTGTGCTAAGAGGGAAGGGTACGAGCAGTACTTC. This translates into CCAKREGYEQYF.